This TCR beta chain was identified during a study of OX40 agonist ivuxolimab in advanced cancers. Study-level background: Subjects had a mean age of roughly 57 years, with a range of about 23 to 90; about 83% were male. Study results and caveats: Antigen specificity remained undetermined for the expanded peripheral T cells.

A note on this clone: The target antigen is unknown.

Prior autoimmune disease or systemic immunosuppression barred patients. Method: immunoSEQ multiplex PCR; TCRdb's copy keeps in-frame clones and lacks some. Of about 120,000 clones in the sample, around 93% are singletons; the top ten hold 0.15% to 0.17%. Looked up from germline, CDR1 is LGHNA and CDR2 is YSLEER. CDR3 length equals 16 residues. V shed 0 bases and J shed 6 bases, with 16 bases lying between them. This clonotype was sampled from an adult with an advanced solid tumor such as melanoma, head and neck, liver or kidney cancer. The material was CD4+ or CD8+ T cells sorted from blood, obtained in a trial of the OX40 agonist ivuxolimab. The rearrangement uses TRBV4-3 and TRBJ2-3, with a tentative D call TRBD2 (5 bases). CDR3 nucleotides: TGCGCCAGCAGCCAAGATTTCGCGGGTTCAAGGGATACGCAGTATTTT. This translates into CASSQDFAGSRDTQYF.